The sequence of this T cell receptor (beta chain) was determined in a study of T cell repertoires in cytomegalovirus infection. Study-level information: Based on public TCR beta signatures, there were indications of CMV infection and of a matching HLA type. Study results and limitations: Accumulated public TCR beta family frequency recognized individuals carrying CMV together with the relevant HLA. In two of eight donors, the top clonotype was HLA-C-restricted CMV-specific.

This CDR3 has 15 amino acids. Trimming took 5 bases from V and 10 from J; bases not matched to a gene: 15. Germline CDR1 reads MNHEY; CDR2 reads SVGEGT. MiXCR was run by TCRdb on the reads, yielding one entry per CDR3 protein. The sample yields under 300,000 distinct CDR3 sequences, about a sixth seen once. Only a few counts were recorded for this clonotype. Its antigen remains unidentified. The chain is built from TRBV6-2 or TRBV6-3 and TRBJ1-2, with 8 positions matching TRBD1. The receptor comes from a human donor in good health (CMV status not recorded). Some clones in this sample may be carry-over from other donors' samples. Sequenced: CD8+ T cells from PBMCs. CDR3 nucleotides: TGTGCCAGCAGTGCTTCGTTTTGGGACAGGCGAGTCTACACCTTC. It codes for CASSASFWDRRVYTF.